Below, 27 T cell receptor beta chains from the same sample are listed, as sequenced in a study of T cell responses to AZD1222 COVID-19 vaccine. Profiling relied on immunoSEQ multiplex PCR, and the TCRdb table lists in-frame clones only, not all of them. The table has 130,000 or so clones, about 89% seen once; the top ten hold 5.5% to 7%. The source was peripheral blood, collected on day 0 of AZD1222 vaccination. These TCRs come from an adult in good health.

This chain links TRBV7-6 with TRBJ2-5; 8 bases align to TRBD2. The CDR3 is made up of 15 amino acids. V shed 8 bases, J shed 4 bases, and the junction held 12 bases outside the gene matches. Germline V gene sequence: CDR1 SGHVS, CDR2 FNYEAQ. The CDR3 DNA reads as TGTGCCAGCTGTTTGGGTCCGGGGGGGCCAGAGACCCAGTACTTC. It is translated as CASCLGPGGPETQYF.

This clone was recorded once. The chain joins TRBV23-1 to TRBJ1-6; D is unresolved. TRBV23-1 is recorded as an ORF, its role being uncertain. The CDR3 totals 14 residues. V lost 5 bases and J 9 bases, leaving 14 bases between the germline ends. The CDR3 bases are TGCGCCAGCAGTTCCTGCGGGGAGATTTCACCCCTCCACTTT. Translation: CASSSCGEISPLHF.

V is TRBV2 and J is TRBJ1-5, with D uncertain. The CDR3 extends over 15 amino acids. Germline CDR1 SNHLY, CDR2 FYNNEI. V lost 4 bases and J 1 base, leaving 11 bases between the germline ends. The CDR3: CASSGGYSSNQPQHF. The CDR3 coding sequence is TGTGCCAGCAGTGGCGGATACTCAAGCAATCAGCCCCAGCATTTT.

The V call is TRBV21-1, the J call TRBJ2-5. TRBV21-1 is annotated as a pseudogene. The CDR3 loop spans 14 amino acids. The CDR3 sequence: CASNPSEGPETQYF. The CDR3 nucleotides read TGTGCCAGCAACCCGTCGGAAGGGCCGGAGACCCAGTACTTC.

This clone was recorded only once. The CDR3 here is CATAQNREEQYF. CDR3 sequence (DNA): TGTGCCACCGCCCAAAACAGGGAAGAGCAGTACTTC. The J gene is TRBJ2-7, the V gene TRBV24-1; perhaps TRBD1 as D (6 bases). The V gene's germline CDR1 is KGHDR and CDR2 SFDVKD. Trimming removed 9 bases at V and 7 bases at J, with 15 bases between. This CDR3 comprises 12 residues.

This rearrangement joins TRBV7-3 to TRBJ1-3, with D uncertain. The CDR3 has 12 residues. CDR1 and CDR2 from the germline V gene are SGHTA and FQGTGA. Trimming shortened V by 3 bases and J by 14 bases, and 14 bases separated the two germline ends. The DNA for the CDR3 is TGTGCCAGCAGCTTTTCCGAGGGAAGACTATATTTT. Amino acids: CASSFSEGRLYF. Combining the CDR3 with reference TRBV7-3 and TRBJ1-3 gives the whole variable domain GAGVSQTPSNKVTEKGKYVELRCDPISGHTALYWYRQSLGQGPEFLIYFQGTGAADDSGLPNDRFFAVRPEGSVSTLKIQRTERGDSAVYLCASSFSEGRLYFGEGSWLTVV.

The chain has TRBV12-3 or TRBV12-4 and TRBJ1-1; D is undetermined. CDR3 size: 12 residues. V shed 1 base and J shed 10 bases, with 10 bases lying between them. The CDR3: CASSLGGARAFF. Here the CDR3 DNA reads TGTGCCAGCAGTTTAGGGGGTGCAAGAGCTTTCTTT.

This rearrangement joins TRBV5-4 to TRBJ2-1; weak D call: TRBD1 (8 bases). From germline, CDR1 is SGHNT and CDR2 YYREEE (reference sequence). The CDR3 extends over 16 amino acids. V dropped 3 bases and J dropped 7 bases, with 20 bases sitting between them. CDR3 amino acids: CASSSGGSGGLNEQFF. For the CDR3, the DNA is TGTGCCAGCAGCTCCGGGGGGTCAGGGGGCCTTAATGAGCAGTTCTTC.

The gene calls are TRBV21-1 and TRBJ1-6; the table names TRBD1, a call not compared with the DNA. TRBV21-1 is termed a pseudogene. The CDR3 runs to 14 residues. The DNA of the CDR3 is TGTGCCAGCGCTAGACAGGGGGACAATTCACCCCTCCACTTT. This gives the protein CASARQGDNSPLHF.

A word on this clone: The same CDR3 arises from other DNA sequences in this sample as well. The V and J genes are TRBV12-5 and TRBJ2-2, with 16 bases that match TRBD2. The trim removed 4 bases at V and 0 bases at J, leaving 5 bases unmatched. The length of the CDR3 is 19 residues. Per the germline V gene, CDR1 is LGHNT and CDR2 is FRNRAP. CDR3 region: CASGSGTSGGASNTGELFF. As DNA, the CDR3 is TGTGCTAGTGGTTCAGGGACTAGCGGGGGGGCCTCGAACACCGGGGAGCTGTTTTTT.

V and J are TRBV27 and TRBJ2-1, with D maybe TRBD2 (6 bases). This CDR3 spans 13 amino acids. Trimming left V 5 bases short and J 3 bases short, with 8 bases between. Germline V gene data show CDR1 as MNHEY and CDR2 as SMNVEV (reference sequence). The CDR3 coding sequence is TGTGCCAGCAGTGCCGGGAGCTACAATGAGCAGTTCTTC. Residues: CASSAGSYNEQFF.

The chain employs TRBV3-1 (or the pseudogene TRBV3-2) and TRBJ1-1; TRBD1 is a possible D gene (5 bases). This CDR3 has 16 amino acids. Between the trimmed V and J ends, which lost 1 base and 4 bases, there was a span of 16 bases. CDR1 and CDR2 (germline): LGHDT, YNNKEL (reference sequence). CDR3 coding DNA: TGTGCCAGCAGCCAAGCCGGGCCTAGGGGCACCACTGAAGCTTTCTTT. It is translated as CASSQAGPRGTTEAFF.

The rearrangement uses TRBV4-2 and TRBJ1-6, with D perhaps matching TRBD1 (5 bases). Germline CDR1 LGHNA, CDR2 YNFKEQ. V shed 3 bases and J shed 5 bases, with 14 bases lying between them. The CDR3 runs 16 residues. The CDR3 reads CASSHGGGRDNSPLHF. As DNA, the CDR3 is TGTGCCAGCAGCCACGGGGGAGGCAGGGATAATTCACCCCTCCACTTT.

V and J are TRBV5-8 and TRBJ1-1, with D hard to call. The length of the CDR3 is 13 residues. Per the germline V gene, CDR1 is SGHTS and CDR2 is YDEGEE. V was pared by 0 bases and J by 1 base, with 4 bases between. CDR3 coding DNA: TGTGCCAGCAGCTTGGACAGGAACACTGAAGCTTTCTTT. Translated, it gives CASSLDRNTEAFF.

This sequence joins TRBV7-3 and TRBJ2-2; D remains unclear. CDR3 length: 14 residues. V was cut by 2 bases and J by 1 base, with 5 bases left in between. Germline lookup yields CDR1 SGHTA and CDR2 FQGTGA. CDR3 sequence: CASSLDGNTGELFF. For the CDR3, the DNA is TGTGCCAGCAGCTTAGACGGGAACACCGGGGAGCTGTTTTTT.

The chain has TRBV5-1 and TRBJ1-2; no firm D call. This CDR3 has 14 amino acids. Deletions cut 2 bases from V and 8 bases from J, with 16 bases between. Germline-derived CDR1 and CDR2 are SGHRS and YFSETQ. The CDR3 here is CASSLTPRSGGYTF. In DNA form, the CDR3 reads TGCGCCAGCAGCTTAACGCCGCGATCGGGGGGCTACACCTTC.

This rearrangement joins TRBV10-3 to TRBJ1-1; TRBD1 is a possible D gene (5 bases). Germline V gives CDR1 ENHRY, CDR2 SYGVKD. This CDR3 has 12 residues. With 7 bases removed from V and 8 bases from J, the gap between germline ends came to 14 bases. Written as DNA, the CDR3 is TGTGCCATCAAGGGACTGGACGAAGAAGCTTTCTTT. Protein: CAIKGLDEEAFF.

The chain uses TRBV6-4 and TRBJ2-2, with no clear D. CDR3 size: 12 residues. CDR1 is MRHNA, CDR2 SNTAGT, per germline. The V and J ends lost 3 bases and 2 bases respectively, with 1 base between them. CDR3 nucleotides: TGTGCCAGCAGTGATAACACCGGGGAGCTGTTTTTT. Amino acid sequence: CASSDNTGELFF.

This clone has just one count. J is TRBJ2-2 and V is TRBV6-5, with D unresolved. The germline gives CDR1 MNHEY, CDR2 SVGAGI. The CDR3 runs to 15 residues. Trimming removed 0 bases from V and 3 bases from J, with 8 bases in between. The CDR3 DNA sequence: TGTGCCAGCAGTTACTCGATAGAGTACACCGGGGAGCTGTTTTTT. This translates into CASSYSIEYTGELFF.

This clone has a single count. This chain connects TRBV2 to TRBJ2-6, with 8 bases that match TRBD2. Germline CDR1 reads SNHLY; CDR2 reads FYNNEI. The junction had 6 bases not matched to a gene; V was cut back by 2 bases and J by 3 bases. This CDR3 spans 17 amino acids. The CDR3 here is CASSESKRGLGANVLTF. The CDR3 DNA follows: TGTGCCAGCAGTGAATCGAAGCGGGGGCTTGGGGCCAACGTCCTGACTTTC.

The chain combines TRBV25-1 with TRBJ1-2, with D uncertain. V was clipped by 3 bases and J by 7 bases, with 15 bases between them. Per germline, CDR1 MGHDK and CDR2 SYGVNS. The CDR3 length is 14 residues. This CDR3 reads CASSENFEEFGYTF. The CDR3 region has the DNA TGTGCCAGCAGTGAGAACTTTGAGGAGTTTGGCTACACCTTC.

In this sample, this clone turned up once. The chain is built from TRBV29-1 and TRBJ1-1, with 7 bases matching TRBD1. The ends lost 5 bases at V and 1 base at J; junction bases unmatched: 1. Germline assignment: CDR1 SQVTM and CDR2 ANQGSEA. This CDR3 has 12 residues. The CDR3 reads CSVRTGNTEAFF. In DNA form, the CDR3 reads TGCAGCGTTAGGACAGGGAACACTGAAGCTTTCTTT.

The chain links TRBV6-5 to TRBJ1-2, with D hard to call. The V end was cut by 2 bases, the J end by 2 bases, with 6 bases between. Germline loops: CDR1 MNHEY, CDR2 SVGAGI. CDR3 length: 13 residues. In DNA form, the CDR3 reads TGTGCCAGCAGTTACGTGGCAAACTATGGCTACACCTTC. This sequence encodes CASSYVANYGYTF.

This clone was seen at least ten times. This chain connects TRBV10-2 to TRBJ2-2, with 12 bases identical to TRBD1. This CDR3 spans 15 amino acids. CDR1 is WSHSY, CDR2 SAAADI, per germline. CDR3: CASGTGGTNTGELFF. CDR3 in DNA: TGCGCAAGCGGGACAGGGGGCACGAACACCGGGGAGCTGTTTTTT.

The chain has TRBV2 and TRBJ1-1; perhaps TRBD1 as D (5 bases). Trimming took off 8 bases at V and 4 bases at J, with 20 bases between the two ends. The CDR3 runs 15 residues. CDR1 and CDR2 from the germline V gene are SNHLY and FYNNEI. This CDR3 reads CASEVQGMRGTEAFF. The CDR3 DNA is TGTGCCAGCGAGGTACAAGGGATGAGGGGCACTGAAGCTTTCTTT.

In DNA, the CDR3 is TGTGCCAGCAGTGAAGTTGGGGGGTTGATCGGTCAGCCCCAGCATTTT. This gives the protein CASSEVGGLIGQPQHF. The chain employs TRBV2 and TRBJ1-5; perhaps TRBD1 as D (5 bases). The CDR3 sequence is 16 residues long. Looked up from germline, CDR1 is SNHLY and CDR2 is FYNNEI. With 1 base removed from V and 6 bases from J, the gap between germline ends came to 16 bases.

The CDR3 DNA is TGTGCCAGCAGTGCCCAGACAGGGAGCCGAAGTCTATACGAGCAGTACTTC. It translates to CASSAQTGSRSLYEQYF. The chain has TRBV6-1 and TRBJ2-7; 7 nucleotides agree with TRBD1. Germline V lookup: CDR1 MNHNS, CDR2 SASEGT. V shed 4 bases, J shed 4 bases, and the junction held 16 bases outside the gene matches. CDR3 length: 17 residues.